This is a list of T cell receptor beta chains from one sample in a study of post-analysis software for immune sequencing data. TCRdb reprocessed the PCR reads with MiXCR, giving one entry per CDR3 protein. Here the sample spans 150,000 to 200,000 distinct CDR3 sequences, 35% to 40% being singletons. Sequencing used blood, obtained after autologous hematopoietic stem cell transplantation. The source is a girl aged 10 to 17 with multiple sclerosis. The CDR3 runs from the conserved cysteine through the conserved F or W. The D gene is left open where the match is weak. For some rows the clone size is stated as once, few or many, or as a class when expanded; others skip it.

D: NA
length: 15
V: TRBV3-1
J: TRBJ1-1
size: once
CDR3: CASSQPGHQNTEAFF
DNA: TGTGCCAGCAGCCAACCGGGACACCAAAACACTGAAGCTTTCTTT

D: NA
length: 15
V: TRBV2
J: TRBJ2-4
size: NA
CDR3: CASSEVERPLLEQYF
DNA: TGTGCCAGCAGTGAAGTGGAGCGGCCCCTCTTGGAGCAGTACTTC

D: NA
length: 13
V: TRBV21-1
J: TRBJ2-1
size: NA
CDR3: CASSKVEGREQFF
DNA: TGTGCCAGCAGCAAAGTGGAGGGTCGTGAGCAGTTCTTC

D: TRBD2
length: 15
V: TRBV2
J: TRBJ2-5
size: NA
CDR3: CASTIGTSGMGTQYF
DNA: TGTGCCAGCACCATAGGGACTAGCGGGATGGGGACCCAGTACTTC

D: TRBD2
length: 15
V: TRBV27
J: TRBJ2-1
size: few
CDR3: CASSLWTSGNNEQFF
DNA: TGTGCCAGCAGTCTCTGGACTAGCGGGAACAATGAGCAGTTCTTC

D: TRBD1
length: 14
V: TRBV20-1
J: TRBJ1-6
size: NA
CDR3: CSATLQGVDSPPHF
DNA: TGCAGTGCTACCTTACAGGGGGTTGATTCACCCCCCCACTTT

D: TRBD2
length: 15
V: TRBV28
J: TRBJ2-7
size: NA
CDR3: CASSSPTSGNYEQYF
DNA: TGTGCCAGCAGTTCCCCGACTAGCGGGAACTACGAGCAGTACTTC

D: NA
length: 15
V: TRBV20-1
J: TRBJ1-5
size: few
CDR3: CSARVLANSNQPQHF
DNA: TGCAGTGCTAGAGTCTTAGCGAATAGCAATCAGCCCCAGCATTTT

D: NA
length: 13
V: TRBV12-3/TRBV12-4
J: TRBJ2-7
size: NA
CDR3: CASSQGPASEQYF
DNA: TGTGCCAGCAGCCAGGGACCGGCTAGCGAGCAGTACTTC

D: TRBD1
length: 16
V: TRBV9
J: TRBJ1-1
size: NA
CDR3: CASSSRTGGLDTEAFF
DNA: TGTGCCAGCAGCTCGAGGACAGGGGGCTTGGACACTGAAGCTTTCTTT

D: NA
length: 12
V: TRBV5-1
J: TRBJ2-5
size: NA
CDR3: CASSQNQETQYF
DNA: TGCGCCAGCAGCCAAAACCAAGAGACCCAGTACTTC

D: TRBD2
length: 16
V: TRBV5-6
J: TRBJ2-1
size: NA
CDR3: CASSLRVLAGNNEQFF
DNA: TGTGCCAGCAGCCTAAGAGTACTAGCGGGGAACAATGAGCAGTTCTTC

D: NA
length: 15
V: TRBV10-3
J: TRBJ2-1
size: NA
CDR3: CATSRGPNSYNEQFF
DNA: TGTGCCACCAGCCGGGGCCCTAACTCCTACAATGAGCAGTTCTTC

D: TRBD2
length: 15
V: TRBV2
J: TRBJ2-1
size: few
CDR3: CASTRTSGRYNEQFF
DNA: TGTGCCAGCACCCGGACTAGCGGAAGGTACAATGAGCAGTTCTTC

D: TRBD2
length: 19
V: TRBV7-3
J: TRBJ2-6
size: NA
CDR3: CASSLTLAGTYSGANVLTF
DNA: TGTGCCAGCAGCTTAACACTAGCGGGGACCTACTCTGGGGCCAACGTCCTGACTTTC

D: NA
length: 14
V: TRBV29-1
J: TRBJ2-7
size: many
CDR3: CSVATGTISYEQYF
DNA: TGCAGCGTTGCAACCGGGACAATCTCCTACGAGCAGTACTTC

D: TRBD2
length: 15
V: TRBV4-1
J: TRBJ2-7
size: NA
CDR3: CASSQDRLAAYEQYF
DNA: TGCGCCAGCAGCCAGGATAGACTAGCGGCCTACGAGCAGTACTTC

D: NA
length: 16
V: TRBV5-1
J: TRBJ2-3
size: NA
CDR3: CASSFRAPPAIRTQYF
DNA: TGCGCCAGCAGCTTCCGCGCACCCCCGGCTATCCGGACGCAGTATTTT

D: TRBD1
length: 15
V: TRBV12-3/TRBV12-4
J: TRBJ2-3
size: few
CDR3: CASSDRGPPGDTQYF
DNA: TGTGCCAGCAGCGACAGGGGCCCCCCCGGGGATACGCAGTATTTT

D: TRBD2
length: 16
V: TRBV11-2
J: TRBJ2-3
size: NA
CDR3: CASSWGLADSTDTQYF
DNA: TGTGCCAGCAGCTGGGGACTAGCAGATAGCACAGATACGCAGTATTTT

D: NA
length: 15
V: TRBV28
J: TRBJ2-4
size: few
CDR3: CASTHLKTAKNIQYF
DNA: TGTGCCAGCACCCATTTAAAGACAGCCAAAAACATTCAGTACTTC

D: NA
length: 16
V: TRBV29-1
J: TRBJ1-2
size: many
CDR3: CSVELPPGDANYGYTF
DNA: TGCAGCGTTGAACTCCCCCCGGGGGACGCAAACTATGGCTACACCTTC

D: NA
length: 10
V: TRBV29-1
J: TRBJ2-1
size: once
CDR3: CSVEPSEQFF
DNA: TGCAGCGTTGAACCCTCTGAGCAGTTCTTC

D: NA
length: 14
V: TRBV13
J: TRBJ2-1
size: NA
CDR3: CASSLYWLANEQFF
DNA: TGTGCCAGCAGCTTGTATTGGTTGGCGAATGAGCAGTTCTTC

D: TRBD2
length: 16
V: TRBV4-1
J: TRBJ2-1
size: few
CDR3: CASSQGTGTSGNEQFF
DNA: TGCGCCAGCAGCCAAGGAACCGGGACTAGCGGGAATGAGCAGTTCTTC

D: NA
length: 17
V: TRBV13
J: TRBJ2-7
size: NA
CDR3: CASSSQFRLDRPYEQYF
DNA: TGTGCCAGCAGCTCCCAGTTTCGTTTAGACAGACCCTACGAGCAGTACTTC

D: TRBD2
length: 16
V: TRBV6-6
J: TRBJ2-1
size: NA
CDR3: CASSFRLAEPYNEQFF
DNA: TGTGCCAGCAGTTTCCGACTAGCGGAGCCATACAATGAGCAGTTCTTC

D: TRBD1
length: 15
V: TRBV6-1
J: TRBJ1-1
size: NA
CDR3: CASSEGGTGNTEAFF
DNA: TGTGCCAGCAGTGAAGGCGGGACAGGGAACACTGAAGCTTTCTTT

D: NA
length: 15
V: TRBV15
J: TRBJ1-5
size: NA
CDR3: CATSRDFGANQPQHF
DNA: TGTGCCACCAGCAGAGATTTCGGGGCTAATCAGCCCCAGCATTTT

D: TRBD2
length: 20
V: TRBV11-2
J: TRBJ2-1
size: few
CDR3: CASSLNWEGTSWGSYNEQFF
DNA: TGTGCCAGCAGCTTAAATTGGGAGGGCACCTCTTGGGGCTCCTACAATGAGCAGTTCTTC

D: TRBD2
length: 16
V: TRBV6-2/TRBV6-3
J: TRBJ2-2
size: NA
CDR3: CASRALAGGPTGELFF
DNA: TGTGCCAGCAGGGCACTAGCGGGAGGTCCAACCGGGGAGCTGTTTTTT

D: NA
length: 13
V: TRBV20-1
J: TRBJ2-3
size: NA
CDR3: CTFLPKRTDTQYF
DNA: TGCACCTTTCTTCCAAAACGCACAGATACGCAGTATTTT

D: TRBD2
length: 14
V: TRBV5-1
J: TRBJ2-2
size: NA
CDR3: CASSAGVYTGELFF
DNA: TGCGCCAGCAGCGCGGGAGTATACACCGGGGAGCTGTTTTTT

D: TRBD2
length: 15
V: TRBV7-2
J: TRBJ2-1
size: few
CDR3: CASSLVGLEGNGGFF
DNA: TGTGCCAGCAGCTTAGTGGGACTAGAAGGGAATGGTGGGTTCTTC

D: NA
length: 15
V: TRBV20-1
J: TRBJ2-1
size: NA
CDR3: CSATTGLSSYNEQFF
DNA: TGCAGTGCTACTACGGGACTTAGCTCCTACAATGAGCAGTTCTTC

D: NA
length: 12
V: TRBV28
J: TRBJ2-5
size: NA
CDR3: CASKSGGETQYF
DNA: TGTGCCAGCAAGTCGGGCGGAGAGACCCAGTACTTC

D: NA
length: 14
V: TRBV20-1
J: TRBJ1-1
size: NA
CDR3: CSTGADSANTEAFF
DNA: TGCAGTACTGGCGCGGACAGTGCTAACACTGAAGCTTTCTTT

D: NA
length: 15
V: TRBV20-1
J: TRBJ1-2
size: many
CDR3: CSARRAGQLGNGYTF
DNA: TGCAGTGCTAGACGAGCCGGTCAACTTGGGAATGGCTACACCTTC

D: NA
length: 15
V: TRBV7-3
J: TRBJ2-3
size: few
CDR3: CASSLTRGSQDTQYF
DNA: TGTGCCAGCAGCTTAACCCGGGGGTCCCAAGATACGCAGTATTTT

D: TRBD1
length: 17
V: TRBV11-2
J: TRBJ2-7
size: NA
CDR3: CACSLDFLDRGIEAQYF
DNA: TGTGCCTGCAGCTTAGATTTTTTGGACAGGGGGATCGAGGCCCAGTACTTC

D: NA
length: 14
V: TRBV27
J: TRBJ2-7
size: NA
CDR3: CASSFRSGKNEQYF
DNA: TGTGCCAGCAGTTTCAGGTCAGGGAAGAACGAGCAGTACTTC

D: NA
length: 16
V: TRBV25-1
J: TRBJ2-5
size: many
CDR3: CASSDGGRAVQETQYF
DNA: TGTGCCAGCAGTGATGGGGGCAGGGCCGTCCAAGAGACCCAGTACTTC

D: TRBD1
length: 18
V: TRBV4-2
J: TRBJ1-4
size: NA
CDR3: CASSQDRDRDGVRKKLFF
DNA: TGTGCCAGCAGCCAAGACCGGGACAGGGATGGGGTGAGGAAAAAACTGTTTTTT

D: TRBD1
length: 16
V: TRBV24-1
J: TRBJ1-2
size: NA
CDR3: CATSDSGTGGALGYTF
DNA: TGTGCCACCAGTGATAGCGGGACAGGGGGCGCCTTGGGCTACACCTTC

D: TRBD1
length: 16
V: TRBV7-9
J: TRBJ2-7
size: medium-sized
CDR3: CASSPTPGQINYEQYF
DNA: TGTGCCAGCAGCCCTACTCCGGGACAGATAAACTACGAGCAGTACTTC

D: TRBD2
length: 19
V: TRBV27
J: TRBJ2-1
size: few
CDR3: CASSRNTQLAGSSYNEQFF
DNA: TGTGCCAGCAGTCGCAATACCCAGCTAGCGGGGAGCTCCTACAATGAGCAGTTCTTC

D: TRBD1
length: 13
V: TRBV5-1
J: TRBJ1-2
size: few
CDR3: CASSITGGYGYTF
DNA: TGCGCCAGCAGCATCACAGGGGGATATGGCTACACCTTC

D: TRBD1
length: 15
V: TRBV7-9
J: TRBJ1-2
size: NA
CDR3: CASSPTGVGNYGYTF
DNA: TGTGCCAGCAGCCCCACAGGGGTCGGTAACTATGGCTACACCTTC

D: NA
length: 15
V: TRBV7-2
J: TRBJ2-1
size: NA
CDR3: CASSYWKSSYNEQFF
DNA: TGTGCCAGCAGCTACTGGAAGAGCTCCTACAATGAGCAGTTCTTC

D: NA
length: 13
V: TRBV20-1
J: TRBJ2-3
size: medium-sized
CDR3: CSARDFSRNTQYF
DNA: TGCAGTGCTAGAGATTTTTCGCGGAATACGCAGTATTTT

D: NA
length: 14
V: TRBV7-9
J: TRBJ2-5
size: NA
CDR3: CASSQGRGQGTQYF
DNA: TGTGCCAGCAGTCAAGGTCGGGGGCAAGGGACCCAGTACTTC

D: NA
length: 13
V: TRBV15
J: TRBJ2-1
size: NA
CDR3: CATSPVRYNEQFF
DNA: TGTGCCACCAGTCCTGTCCGGTACAATGAGCAGTTCTTC

D: NA
length: 13
V: TRBV29-1
J: TRBJ1-3
size: NA
CDR3: CSVETGWGNTIYF
DNA: TGCAGCGTTGAAACCGGGTGGGGAAACACCATATATTTT

D: NA
length: 15
V: TRBV29-1
J: TRBJ1-4
size: NA
CDR3: CSVEDPAGRREKLFF
DNA: TGCAGCGTTGAAGATCCGGCAGGGCGACGTGAAAAACTGTTTTTT

D: TRBD2
length: 14
V: TRBV27
J: TRBJ2-7
size: NA
CDR3: CASSSSGEFYEQYF
DNA: TGTGCCAGCAGTTCCAGCGGGGAATTCTACGAGCAGTACTTC

D: TRBD1
length: 13
V: TRBV6-5
J: TRBJ1-1
size: many
CDR3: CATIAGGNTEAFF
DNA: TGTGCCACCATAGCAGGGGGAAACACTGAAGCTTTCTTT

D: NA
length: 14
V: TRBV7-3
J: TRBJ2-3
size: NA
CDR3: CASGLAEGADTQYF
DNA: TGTGCCAGCGGCTTGGCTGAGGGGGCAGATACGCAGTATTTT

D: NA
length: 14
V: TRBV11-2
J: TRBJ2-7
size: NA
CDR3: CASSQIGASYEQYF
DNA: TGTGCCAGCAGCCAAATCGGGGCTTCCTACGAGCAGTACTTC